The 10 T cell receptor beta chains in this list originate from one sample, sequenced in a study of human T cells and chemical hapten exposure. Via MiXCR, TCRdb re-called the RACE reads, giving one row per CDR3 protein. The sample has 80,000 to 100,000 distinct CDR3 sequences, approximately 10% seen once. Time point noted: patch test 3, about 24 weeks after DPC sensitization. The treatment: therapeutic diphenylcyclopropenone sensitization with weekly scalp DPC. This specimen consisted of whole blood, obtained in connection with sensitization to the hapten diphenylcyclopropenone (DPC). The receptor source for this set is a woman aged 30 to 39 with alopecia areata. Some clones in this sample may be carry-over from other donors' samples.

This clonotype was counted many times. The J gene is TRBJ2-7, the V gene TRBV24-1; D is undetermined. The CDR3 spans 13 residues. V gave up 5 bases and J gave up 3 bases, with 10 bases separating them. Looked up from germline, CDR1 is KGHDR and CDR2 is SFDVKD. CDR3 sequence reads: CATSAPGIYEQYF. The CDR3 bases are TGTGCCACCAGTGCCCCCGGAATCTACGAGCAGTACTTC.

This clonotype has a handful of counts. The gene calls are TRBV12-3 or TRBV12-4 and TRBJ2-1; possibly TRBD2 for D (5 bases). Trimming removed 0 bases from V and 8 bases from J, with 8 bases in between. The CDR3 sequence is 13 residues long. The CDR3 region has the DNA TGTGCCAGCAGTTTAGCGCTCGGGGATGAGCAGTTCTTC. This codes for CASSLALGDEQFF.

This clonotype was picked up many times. The CDR3 coding sequence is TGTGCCAGCAGCCAAGAAACAGGGCTACGGGAAAAACTGTTTTTT. This gives the protein CASSQETGLREKLFF. The chain has TRBV3-1 and TRBJ1-4; maybe TRBD1 (6 bases). Trimming took off 0 bases at V and 8 bases at J, with 13 bases between the two ends. The germline V gene encodes CDR1 LGHDT and CDR2 YNNKEL (reference sequence). This CDR3 has 15 residues. The full variable domain, rest sourced from reference TRBV3-1 and TRBJ1-4, is DTAVSQTPKYLVTQMGNDKSIKCEQNLGHDTMYWYKQDSKKFLKIMFSYNNKELIINETVPNRFSPKSPDKAHLNLHINSLELGDSAVYFCASSQETGLREKLFFGSGTQLSVL.

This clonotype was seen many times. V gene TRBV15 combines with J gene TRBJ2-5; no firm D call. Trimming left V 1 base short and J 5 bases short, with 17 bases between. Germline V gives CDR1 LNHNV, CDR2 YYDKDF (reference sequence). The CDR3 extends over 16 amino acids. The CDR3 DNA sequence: TGTGCCACCAGCAGAGTTGGCGGTCCCTCCTCGGAGACCCAGTACTTC. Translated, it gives CATSRVGGPSSETQYF.

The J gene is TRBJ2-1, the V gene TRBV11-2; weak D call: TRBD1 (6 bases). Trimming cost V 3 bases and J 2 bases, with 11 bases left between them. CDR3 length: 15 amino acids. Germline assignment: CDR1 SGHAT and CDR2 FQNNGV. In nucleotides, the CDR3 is TGTGCCAGCAGCTTGGCCGGACAGCCCTACAATGAGCAGTTCTTC. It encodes CASSLAGQPYNEQFF.

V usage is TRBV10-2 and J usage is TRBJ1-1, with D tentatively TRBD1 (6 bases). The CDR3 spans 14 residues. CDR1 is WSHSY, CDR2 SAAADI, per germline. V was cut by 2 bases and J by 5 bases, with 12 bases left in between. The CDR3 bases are TGCGCCAGCAGTGAGCTTCAGGGGAGAACTGAAGCTTTCTTT. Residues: CASSELQGRTEAFF.

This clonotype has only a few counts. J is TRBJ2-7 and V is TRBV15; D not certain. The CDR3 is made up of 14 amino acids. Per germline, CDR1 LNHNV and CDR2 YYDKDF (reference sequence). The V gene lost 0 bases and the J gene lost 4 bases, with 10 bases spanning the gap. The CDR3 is CATSRDMGVYEQYF. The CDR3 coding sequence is TGTGCCACCAGCAGAGATATGGGCGTGTACGAGCAGTACTTC.

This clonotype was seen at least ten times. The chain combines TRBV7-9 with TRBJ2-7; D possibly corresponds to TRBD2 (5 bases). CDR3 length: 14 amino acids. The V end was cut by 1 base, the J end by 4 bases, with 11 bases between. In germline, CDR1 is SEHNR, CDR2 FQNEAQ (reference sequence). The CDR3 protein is CASSLVGSAYEQYF. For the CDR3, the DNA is TGTGCCAGCAGCTTAGTGGGTAGCGCGTACGAGCAGTACTTC.

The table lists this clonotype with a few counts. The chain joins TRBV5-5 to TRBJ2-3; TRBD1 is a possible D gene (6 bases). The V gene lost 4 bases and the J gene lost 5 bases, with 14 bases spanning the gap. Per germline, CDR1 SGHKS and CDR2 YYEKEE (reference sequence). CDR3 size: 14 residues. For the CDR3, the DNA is TGTGCCAGCAGCACTGGACAGCGGAAAGATACGCAGTATTTT. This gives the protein CASSTGQRKDTQYF.

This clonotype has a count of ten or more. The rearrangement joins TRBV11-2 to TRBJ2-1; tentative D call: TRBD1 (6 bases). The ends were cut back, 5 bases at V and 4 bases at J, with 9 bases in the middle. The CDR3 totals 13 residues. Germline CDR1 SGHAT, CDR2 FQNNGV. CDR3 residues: CASSRTVYNEQFF. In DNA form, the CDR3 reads TGTGCCAGCAGCCGGACAGTATACAATGAGCAGTTCTTC. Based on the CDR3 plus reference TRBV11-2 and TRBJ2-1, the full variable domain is EAGVAQSPRYKIIEKRQSVAFWCNPISGHATLYWYQQILGQGPKLLIQFQNNGVVDDSQLPKDRFSAERLKGVDSTLKIQPAKLEDSAVYLCASSRTVYNEQFFGPGTRLTVL.